Presented here are 11 T cell receptor beta chains from one specimen sequenced in a study of blood T cells in healthy people across ages. The use of a sample-barcoded 5' primer and a J-beta primer mix characterized a second PCR of roughly 6 to 11 cycles. TCRdb analysed the 5' RACE reads with MiXCR anew, one entry per CDR3 protein. The table has fewer than 2 million distinct CDR3 sequences, roughly two fifths seen once. Sequenced sample: blood. These receptors came from a human donor in good health.

This clonotype was seen once. The V call is TRBV3-1, the J call TRBJ1-2, with D unclear. V lost 5 bases and J 4 bases, leaving 11 bases between the germline ends. The V gene's germline CDR1 is LGHDT and CDR2 YNNKEL (reference sequence). The CDR3 totals 13 residues. Here the CDR3 DNA reads TGTGCCAGCAGCTCTACAGAGCCCTATGGCTACACCTTC. It is translated as CASSSTEPYGYTF.

This clonotype has only a few counts. The chain carries TRBV29-1 and TRBJ2-4; D possibly matches TRBD1 or TRBD2 (5 bases each). The DNA end is a closer match to TRBJ2-7, so the J assignment may be wrong. CDR3 size: 17 residues. CDR1 and CDR2 (germline): SQVTM, ANQGSEA. The CDR3 nucleotides read TGCAGCGTTTCGAGAACCCCAGGGTTACGGACTGACTACGAGCAGTACTTC. As protein: CSVSRTPGLRTDYEQYF.

This sequence joins TRBV5-5 and TRBJ1-4, with D tentatively TRBD1 (6 bases). V lost 3 bases, J lost 4 bases, and 10 bases lay in between. Germline CDR1 and CDR2: SGHKS and YYEKEE (reference sequence). The CDR3 sequence is 14 residues long. The CDR3 region has the DNA TGTGCCAGCAGCTCGGCAGGGGTTAATGAAAAACTGTTTTTT. It encodes CASSSAGVNEKLFF.

The chain links TRBV12-3 or TRBV12-4 to TRBJ2-1, with TRBD2 matching 12 bases. After removal of 8 bases from V and 4 bases from J, the junction contained 6 bases not matched to a gene. The CDR3 has 15 amino acids. The CDR3 region has the DNA TGTGCCAGCGAACCGACTAGCGGGGGATACAATGAGCAGTTCTTC. The encoded protein is CASEPTSGGYNEQFF.

The genes are TRBV20-1 and TRBJ2-5, with D possibly called TRBD1 or TRBD2 (5 bases each). The CDR3 is made up of 12 amino acids. Germline V lookup: CDR1 DFQATT, CDR2 SNEGSKA (reference sequence). V lost 6 bases and J 11 bases, leaving 19 bases between the germline ends. In DNA form, the CDR3 reads TGCAGTGCGAGGACCCAACTGGGGGAGCAGTACTTC. Translated: CSARTQLGEQYF.

The chain employs TRBV6-6 and TRBJ1-2; the match to TRBD1 covers 9 bases. CDR1 MNHNY and CDR2 SVGAGI come from the germline V gene (reference sequence). CDR3 size: 13 residues. Unmatched junction bases numbered 7, after V lost 11 bases and J lost 3 bases. The CDR3 DNA follows: TGTGCCGGGGGGGACAGGGATTACTATGGCTACACCTTC. Protein product: CAGGDRDYYGYTF.

There are a few counts of this clonotype. This chain uses TRBV20-1 with TRBJ2-7; possible D gene TRBD2, 7 bases. Germline CDR1 reads DFQATT; CDR2 reads SNEGSKA (reference sequence). The CDR3 is made up of 18 amino acids. With 3 bases removed from V and 0 bases from J, the gap between germline ends came to 24 bases. CDR3 residues: CSARGGGNREAVSYEQYF. The DNA for the CDR3 is TGCAGTGCTAGGGGCGGGGGCAACAGGGAGGCAGTCTCCTACGAGCAGTACTTC.

This clonotype was seen many times. The chain combines TRBV29-1 with TRBJ2-1; possible D gene TRBD2, 6 bases. The V gene's germline CDR1 is SQVTM and CDR2 ANQGSEA. V lost 6 bases and J lost 1, with 10 bases in between. There are 13 residues in the CDR3. CDR3 residues: CSVGGRSYNEQFF. CDR3 bases: TGCAGCGTCGGGGGACGGTCCTACAATGAGCAGTTCTTC.

The J gene is TRBJ2-3, the V gene TRBV6-5; 7 bases are shared with TRBD2. CDR3 length equals 15 residues. V dropped 6 bases and J dropped 2; count of bases not matched to a gene: 8. Looked up from germline, CDR1 is MNHEY and CDR2 is SVGAGI. CDR3 loop: CASRPGLVHTDTQYF. The DNA of the CDR3 is TGTGCCAGCAGGCCCGGACTAGTCCACACAGATACGCAGTATTTT.

The chain has TRBV13 and TRBJ2-5, with 15 bases aligning to TRBD2. Germline V lookup: CDR1 PRHDT, CDR2 FYEKMQ (reference sequence). The CDR3 is made up of 19 amino acids. V was clipped by 3 bases and J by 1 base; unmatched bases: 9. The CDR3: CASSFQTGLAGGIQETQYF. The DNA for the CDR3 is TGTGCCAGCAGCTTTCAAACGGGACTAGCGGGGGGAATCCAAGAGACCCAGTACTTC. Combining the CDR3 with reference TRBV13 and TRBJ2-5 gives the whole variable domain AAGVIQSPRHLIKEKRETATLKCYPIPRHDTVYWYQQGPGQDPQFLISFYEKMQSDKGSIPDRFSAQQFSDYHSELNMSSLELGDSALYFCASSFQTGLAGGIQETQYFGPGTRLLVL.

This clonotype has a handful of counts. The rearrangement joins TRBV24-1 to TRBJ1-2; 7 nucleotides agree with TRBD1. After removal of 4 bases from V and 4 bases from J, the junction contained 5 bases not matched to a gene. Germline values: CDR1 KGHDR, CDR2 SFDVKD. The length of the CDR3 is 14 residues. The CDR3 region has the DNA TGTGCCACCAGTGACCGACAGGGAACCTATGGCTACACCTTC. It codes for CATSDRQGTYGYTF.